One sample yielded the 5 T cell receptor beta chains listed below, sequenced in a study of T-cell memory formation after mild COVID-19. TCRdb re-derived calls from the 5' RACE reads in MiXCR, one entry per CDR3 protein. The sample yields 580,000 or so distinct CDR3 sequences, about 18% seen once. The source material was PBMCs or a T cell subset sorted from them (not recorded which). All receptors derive from an adult woman who had mild COVID-19 (a few samples of this study predate the infection). Cell type and time point are not known.

This clonotype has at least ten counts. The rearrangement links TRBV7-2 to TRBJ1-4, with D possibly being TRBD1 (5 bases). Deletions cut 3 bases from V and 5 bases from J, with 10 bases between. The CDR3 consists of 14 residues. Germline loops: CDR1 SGHTA, CDR2 FQGNSA. The CDR3 bases are TGTGCCAGCAGCTTCCAGGGCGCCAATGAAAAACTGTTTTTT. Amino acids: CASSFQGANEKLFF. The full variable domain, with the rest looked up from reference TRBV7-2 and TRBJ1-4, is GAGVSQSPSNKVTEKGKDVELRCDPISGHTALYWYRQSLGQGLEFLIYFQGNSAPDKSGLPSDRFSAERTGGSVSTLTIQRTQQEDSAVYLCASSFQGANEKLFFGSGTQLSVL.

This clonotype was observed a few times. This chain links TRBV18 with TRBJ2-5; D call uncertain. Germline lookup yields CDR1 KGHSH and CDR2 LQKENI. The germline V and J ends were trimmed by 1 base and 2 bases, with 8 bases remaining between them. The CDR3 totals 14 residues. In DNA, the CDR3 is TGTGCCAGCTCACCACTTTACGTTCAAGAGACCCAGTACTTC. This gives the protein CASSPLYVQETQYF.

This chain joins TRBV7-9 and TRBJ2-5, with D unresolved. Trimming took off 0 bases at V and 4 bases at J, with 12 bases between the two ends. The CDR3 spans 15 residues. From germline, CDR1 is SEHNR and CDR2 FQNEAQ (reference sequence). The CDR3 nucleotides read TGTGCCAGCAGCTTAGCGTCGAGTAGTGGAGAGACCCAGTACTTC. This gives the protein CASSLASSSGETQYF. The complete variable domain, with remaining parts taken from reference TRBV7-9 and TRBJ2-5, reads DTGVSQNPRHKITKRGQNVTFRCDPISEHNRLYWYRQTLGQGPEFLTYFQNEAQLEKSRLLSDRFSAERPKGSFSTLEIQRTEQGDSAMYLCASSLASSSGETQYFGPGTRLLVL.

This clonotype occurred many times. The chain joins TRBV11-1 to TRBJ2-6; D might be TRBD1 (6 bases). V was pared by 5 bases and J by 1 base, with 15 bases between. From germline, CDR1 is SGHAT and CDR2 FQDESV (reference sequence). The CDR3 sequence is 17 residues long. The CDR3 loop is CASSTSDSSSGANVLTF. CDR3 DNA sequence: TGTGCCAGCAGCACGTCGGACAGTTCTTCTGGGGCCAACGTCCTGACTTTC. The complete variable domain, with remaining parts taken from reference TRBV11-1 and TRBJ2-6, reads EAEVAQSPRYKITEKSQAVAFWCDPISGHATLYWYRQILGQGPELLVQFQDESVVDDSQLPKDRFSAERLKGVDSTLKIQPAELGDSAMYLCASSTSDSSSGANVLTFGAGSRLTVL.

This chain uses TRBV24-1 with TRBJ2-1; D perhaps matches TRBD1 (5 bases). Germline CDR1 reads KGHDR; CDR2 reads SFDVKD. CDR3 size: 16 residues. The V end lost 2 bases, the J end lost 10 bases, and 20 bases lay between the germline ends. CDR3 protein: CATSDSRASGSGEQFF. The CDR3 nucleotides are TGTGCCACCAGTGATTCCCGCGCGTCAGGGTCCGGGGAGCAGTTCTTC.